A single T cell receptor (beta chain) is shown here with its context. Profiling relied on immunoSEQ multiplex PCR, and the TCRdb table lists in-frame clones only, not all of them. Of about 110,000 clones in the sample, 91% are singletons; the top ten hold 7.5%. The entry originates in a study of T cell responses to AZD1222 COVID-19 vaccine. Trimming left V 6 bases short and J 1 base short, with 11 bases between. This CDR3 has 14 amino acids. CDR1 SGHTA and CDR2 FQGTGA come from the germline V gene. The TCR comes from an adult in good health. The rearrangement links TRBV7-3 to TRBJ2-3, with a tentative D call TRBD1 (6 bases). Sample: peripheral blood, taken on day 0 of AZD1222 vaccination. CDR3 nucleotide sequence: TGTGCCAGCAGTAGTCGGACAGGCACAGATACGCAGTATTTT. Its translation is CASSSRTGTDTQYF.